The clone carrying this T cell receptor (beta chain) turned up a few times. Its antigen is not identified. TCRdb re-analysed the 5' RACE reads in MiXCR, keeping a single row per CDR3 protein. Of 310,000 or so distinct CDR3 sequences listed, roughly 4% are singletons. This sample is part of a study of T cells after yellow fever vaccination. Points from the study as a whole: Of the clonotypes, a small share occurred in both CD4 and CD8 compartments. Highly abundant clonotypes carried over from the bulk population could end up in FACS-sorted repertoires as contaminants.

Germline loops: CDR1 SGHDT, CDR2 YYEEEE. CDR3 length: 14 residues. V lost 6 bases and J lost 4, with 16 bases in between. The specimen was PBMCs, collected on the day of the yellow fever booster vaccination. The clonotype was recovered from a man in his late teens or twenties who received the YFV17D yellow fever vaccine. V usage is TRBV5-6 and J usage is TRBJ1-2; TRBD1 might be the D (6 bases). The CDR3 sequence is CASTRTGAGYGYTF. The CDR3 nucleotides read TGTGCCAGCACCAGAACGGGGGCGGGCTATGGCTACACCTTC.